A selection of T cell receptor beta chains follows, all from one sample in a study of T-cell reconstitution after alpha-beta-depleted transplantation in children. MiXCR was run by TCRdb on the PCR reads, yielding one entry per CDR3 protein. The repertoire holds about 170,000 distinct CDR3 sequences, with 8.5% to 14% as singletons. Sequencing used PBMCs, obtained before TCRalphabeta/CD19-depleted stem cell transplant. All receptors come from a boy younger than 10 with acute myeloid leukemia, due to receive a stem cell transplant. Each CDR3 is given with its conserved first and last residue. The order of the fields is J gene, V gene, CDR3 protein.

TRBJ2-7 | TRBV5-1 | CASSLAGAAYEQYF
TRBJ2-7 | TRBV5-1 | CASSLTRGHEQYF
TRBJ1-5 | TRBV4-1 | CASSQGEPLYQPQHF
TRBJ2-2 | TRBV27 | CASSVAGYTGELFF
TRBJ2-3 | TRBV20-1 | CSAGRGLFADTQYF
TRBJ2-7 | TRBV20-1 | CSARDLDTRYEQYF
TRBJ2-3 | TRBV10-3 | CAISAAGGSTDTQYF
TRBJ1-2 | TRBV29-1 | CSVDRGTYGYTF
TRBJ1-1 | TRBV12-3/TRBV12-4 | CASSPSRGDTEAFF
TRBJ2-3 | TRBV14 | CASSQVAGVADTQYF
TRBJ2-3 | TRBV20-1 | CSASGWGDTDTQYF
TRBJ1-5 | TRBV20-1 | CSARARAGGNQPQHF
TRBJ2-1 | TRBV7-9 | CASSLVWSSGAGEQFF
TRBJ1-5 | TRBV6-1 | CASSDTRDQPQHF
TRBJ1-5 | TRBV12-3/TRBV12-4 | CASSPDSYNSNQPQHF
TRBJ1-2 | TRBV10-3 | CAISQTDTWRGYTF
TRBJ2-1 | TRBV27 | CASSPYGLGLDEQFF
TRBJ1-2 | TRBV5-1 | CASSPGTGYTF
TRBJ2-5 | TRBV5-1 | CASSLGVIRGTGAVETQYF
TRBJ2-1 | TRBV24-1 | CATSEPGAGEIYNEQFF
TRBJ2-2 | TRBV3-1 | CASSKRRLAGNRTGELFF
TRBJ2-1 | TRBV28 | CASSDTSGLDNEQFF
TRBJ1-1 | TRBV4-2 | CASSQVGGTVKVYGAEAFF
TRBJ1-6 | TRBV9 | CASSVGRNFNNSPLHF
TRBJ1-4 | TRBV24-1 | CATSDPGQKSTNEKLFF
TRBJ2-1 | TRBV11-2 | CASSLVTTGRHEQFF
TRBJ2-3 | TRBV12-3/TRBV12-4 | CASSLSGGTLGVDTQYF
TRBJ2-7 | TRBV20-1 | CSARVVRGGNYEQYF
TRBJ1-4 | TRBV27 | CASRRDGNEKLFF
TRBJ1-1 | TRBV4-1 | CASSQGLGGEAFF
TRBJ1-1 | TRBV24-1 | CATSDFKFDPGRPGDTEAFF
TRBJ2-7 | TRBV29-1 | CSVGRDGAYEQYF
TRBJ2-1 | TRBV7-2 | CATLPRGQGNEQFF
TRBJ2-1 | TRBV4-1 | CASSPSRQGSSYNEQFF
TRBJ1-2 | TRBV29-1 | CSVEEPGQGLYGYTF
TRBJ2-7 | TRBV6-2/TRBV6-3 | CASSYSGTGSAYEQYF
TRBJ2-3 | TRBV11-2 | CASSLDIASATTDTQYF
TRBJ1-5 | TRBV6-1 | CASSEARFGASNQPQHF
TRBJ2-1 | TRBV28 | CASSLTASSYNEQFF
TRBJ2-7 | TRBV28 | CASTLSSYEQYF
TRBJ1-5 | TRBV12-3/TRBV12-4 | CASSPDNPRGPQHF
TRBJ2-1 | TRBV7-8 | CASSVGVSGEQFF
TRBJ1-5 | TRBV5-1 | CASRAGTQMNQPQHF
TRBJ1-5 | TRBV15 | CATSRDQAYNQPQHF
TRBJ2-2 | TRBV28 | CASSRSWAGGDTGELFF
TRBJ1-6 | TRBV12-3/TRBV12-4 | CASSPRQSSYNSPLHF
TRBJ1-2 | TRBV6-1 | CASSVARDGYGYTF
TRBJ2-7 | TRBV3-1 | CASSQSTGHQPSYEQYF
TRBJ2-3 | TRBV4-2 | CASSLRGTASTDTQYF
TRBJ2-1 | TRBV11-1 | CASSPSVRTSGPSYNEQFF
TRBJ2-3 | TRBV6-4 | CASSRQGGDTQYF
TRBJ2-2 | TRBV7-6 | CASSQTGGIGTGELFF
TRBJ1-2 | TRBV11-2 | CASSPDRGPYGYTF
TRBJ2-2 | TRBV24-1 | CATSDRTSGRTGELFF
TRBJ2-5 | TRBV25-1 | CASSESARGSETQYF
TRBJ1-2 | TRBV5-1 | CASSAGTGDYGYTF
TRBJ2-1 | TRBV5-1 | CASSLRPTTLLYNEQFF